This T cell receptor beta chain emerged from a study of post-analysis software for immune sequencing data. Points from the study as a whole: Elevated frequency relative to controls characterized about 5 TRBV segments in patients, TRBV5-6, TRBV5-1 and TRBV20-1 among them.

The CDR3 extends over 15 amino acids. The ends were cut back, 7 bases at V and 9 bases at J, with 22 bases in the middle. The germline V gene has CDR1 SQVTM and CDR2 ANQGSEA. TCR beta cDNA libraries included unique molecular identifiers. MiXCR was run by TCRdb on the PCR reads, yielding one entry per CDR3 protein. The sample holds about 810,000 distinct CDR3 sequences; under 70% are singletons and the top ten take about 4.5%. On this clonotype: The antigen is undetermined.

The material sequenced was blood. The chain recombines TRBV29-1 with TRBJ1-6; D is unclear. The receptor's source is a girl aged 5 to 17 with multiple sclerosis. For the CDR3, the DNA is TGCAGCGCCATGCGGAGCCGAGGAAAGGTTTCACCCCTCCACTTT. It encodes CSAMRSRGKVSPLHF.